This TCR beta chain was obtained from a study of T-cell memory formation after mild COVID-19. Background on the study: For the most part, TCR clusters were specific to one donor.

Germline V gene sequence: CDR1 PRHDT, CDR2 FYEKMQ (reference sequence). This CDR3 has 16 amino acids. Details on this clonotype: Sequence at one end of the junction differs from germline and may be a read error.

In TCRdb, the 5' RACE reads were re-called with MiXCR into one record per CDR3 protein. Found here are 250,000 to 350,000 distinct CDR3 sequences, approximately 19% of them singletons; the top ten hold 20% to 25%. Sequenced sample: PBMCs or a T cell subset sorted from them (not recorded which). J is TRBJ2-2 and V is TRBV13, with 8 nucleotides matching TRBD1. This TCR came from a man between 18 and 35 years old who had mild COVID-19 (a few samples of this study predate the infection). Cell type and time point are not known. Here the CDR3 DNA reads TGTGCCAGCAGCTTAGCGGACAGGGTGAACACCGGGGGGCTGTTTTTT. Translation: CASSLADRVNTGGLFF.